These T cell receptor beta chains were read from a single sample in a study of regulatory T cells in long-lasting Graves disease. TCRdb re-derived calls from the multiplex PCR reads in MiXCR, one entry per CDR3 protein. The table has about 540,000 distinct CDR3 sequences, roughly 13% seen once. The sample also formed part of further work on T cells in Graves' hyperthyroidism and ophthalmopathy.

Sample: peripheral blood mononuclear cells (PBMCs), taken at new diagnosis, from a patient treated with antithyroid drugs. These receptors were collected from a man in his thirties or forties with Graves disease. CDR3s leave out the opening cysteine and the closing phenylalanine or tryptophan.

j_call v_call cdr3_aa
TRBJ2-6 TRBV18 ASSPAPTGANVLT
TRBJ2-2 TRBV29-1 SVEEMKGANTGELF
TRBJ2-7 TRBV24-1 ATSDLRTGGDEQY
TRBJ2-1 TRBV20-1 SARGVRLAGGSEQF
TRBJ1-5 TRBV12-3/TRBV12-4 ASSLGAGQGNQPQH
TRBJ2-7 TRBV10-1 ASGPSLYEQY
TRBJ1-4 TRBV6-2/TRBV6-3 ASSWTASNEKLF
TRBJ2-7 TRBV5-1 ASSLGTGGSYEQY
TRBJ2-1 TRBV4-1 ASSQVPIRRRNNEQF
TRBJ2-4 TRBV27 ASTTGPKNIQY
TRBJ1-4 TRBV15 ATSRDPAKIPNEKLF
TRBJ2-3 TRBV24-1 ATSAAYTQY
TRBJ2-5 TRBV4-1 ASSQDWTPQTQY
TRBJ2-3 TRBV7-8 ASSLEPFTDTQY
TRBJ2-1 TRBV27 ASRDLLAGPNNEQF
TRBJ1-5 TRBV18 ASSPRQGHQPQH
TRBJ2-3 TRBV6-2/TRBV6-3 ATQRGSRSTDTQY